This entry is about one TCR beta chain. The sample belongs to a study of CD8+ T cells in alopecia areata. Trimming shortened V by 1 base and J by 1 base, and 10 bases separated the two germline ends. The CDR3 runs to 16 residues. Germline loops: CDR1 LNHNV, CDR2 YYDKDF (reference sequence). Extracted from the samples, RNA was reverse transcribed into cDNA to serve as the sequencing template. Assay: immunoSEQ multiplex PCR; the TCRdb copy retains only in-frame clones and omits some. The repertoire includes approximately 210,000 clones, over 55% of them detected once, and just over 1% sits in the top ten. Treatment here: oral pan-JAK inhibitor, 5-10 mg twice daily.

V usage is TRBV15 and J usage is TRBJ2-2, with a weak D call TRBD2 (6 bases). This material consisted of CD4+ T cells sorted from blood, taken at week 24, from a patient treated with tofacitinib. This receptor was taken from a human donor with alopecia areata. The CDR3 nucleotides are TGTGCCACCAGCAGAGGGAACGGGGGGAACACCGGGGAGCTGTTTTTT. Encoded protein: CATSRGNGGNTGELFF.